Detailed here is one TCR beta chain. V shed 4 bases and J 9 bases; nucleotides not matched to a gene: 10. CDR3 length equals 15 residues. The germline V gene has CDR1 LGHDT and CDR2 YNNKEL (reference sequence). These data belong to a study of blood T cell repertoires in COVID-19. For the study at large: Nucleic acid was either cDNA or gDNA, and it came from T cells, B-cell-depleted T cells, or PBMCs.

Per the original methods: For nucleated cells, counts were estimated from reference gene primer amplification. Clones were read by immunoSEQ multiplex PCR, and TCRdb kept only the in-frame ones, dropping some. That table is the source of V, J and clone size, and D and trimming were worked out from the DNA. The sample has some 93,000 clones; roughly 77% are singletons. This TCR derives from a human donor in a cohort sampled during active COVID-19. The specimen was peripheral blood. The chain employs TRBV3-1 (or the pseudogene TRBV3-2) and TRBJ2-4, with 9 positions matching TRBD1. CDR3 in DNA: TGTGCCAGCAGCCTGGAGCCGGGACAGGGTGTCATTCAGTACTTC. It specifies CASSLEPGQGVIQYF.